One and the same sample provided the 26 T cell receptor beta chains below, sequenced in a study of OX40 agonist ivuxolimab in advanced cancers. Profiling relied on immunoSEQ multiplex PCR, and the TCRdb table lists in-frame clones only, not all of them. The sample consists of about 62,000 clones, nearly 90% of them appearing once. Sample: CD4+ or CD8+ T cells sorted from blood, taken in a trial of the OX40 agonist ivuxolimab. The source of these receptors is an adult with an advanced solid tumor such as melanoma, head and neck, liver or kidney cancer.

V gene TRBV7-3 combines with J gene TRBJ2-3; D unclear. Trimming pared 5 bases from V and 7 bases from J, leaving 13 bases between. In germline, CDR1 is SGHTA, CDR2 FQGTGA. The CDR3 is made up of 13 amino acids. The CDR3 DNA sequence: TGTGCCAGCAGCCTGAGCGCCTCACATACGCAGTATTTT. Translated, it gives CASSLSASHTQYF.

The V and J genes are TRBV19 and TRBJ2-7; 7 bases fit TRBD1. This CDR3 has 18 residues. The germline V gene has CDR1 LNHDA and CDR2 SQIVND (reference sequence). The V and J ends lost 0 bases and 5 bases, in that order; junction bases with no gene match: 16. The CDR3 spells CASSIDPTGTAGGHEQYF. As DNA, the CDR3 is TGTGCCAGTAGTATAGACCCGACCGGGACAGCCGGCGGGCACGAGCAGTACTTC.

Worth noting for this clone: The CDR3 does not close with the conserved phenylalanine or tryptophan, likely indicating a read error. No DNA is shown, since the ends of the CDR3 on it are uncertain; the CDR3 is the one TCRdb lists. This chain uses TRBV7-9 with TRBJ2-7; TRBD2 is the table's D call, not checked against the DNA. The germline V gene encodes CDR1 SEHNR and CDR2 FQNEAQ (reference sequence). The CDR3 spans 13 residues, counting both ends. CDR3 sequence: CASSLAQGREISL.

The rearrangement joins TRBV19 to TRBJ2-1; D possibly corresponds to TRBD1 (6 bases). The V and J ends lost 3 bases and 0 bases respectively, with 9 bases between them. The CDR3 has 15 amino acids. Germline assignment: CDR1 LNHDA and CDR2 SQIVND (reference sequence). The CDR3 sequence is CASSIDRSSYNEQFF. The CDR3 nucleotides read TGTGCCAGTAGTATCGACAGGAGCTCCTACAATGAGCAGTTCTTC. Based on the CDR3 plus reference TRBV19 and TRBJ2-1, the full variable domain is DGGITQSPKYLFRKEGQNVTLSCEQNLNHDAMYWYRQDPGQGLRLIYYSQIVNDFQKGDIAEGYSVSREKKESFPLTVTSAQKNPTAFYLCASSIDRSSYNEQFFGPGTRLTVL.

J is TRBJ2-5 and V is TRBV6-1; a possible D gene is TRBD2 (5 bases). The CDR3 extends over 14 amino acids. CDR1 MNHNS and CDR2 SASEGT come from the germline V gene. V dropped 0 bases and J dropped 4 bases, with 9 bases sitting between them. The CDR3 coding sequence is TGTGCCAGCAGTGAAGCGGGAGCCCCAGAGACCCAGTACTTC. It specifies CASSEAGAPETQYF.

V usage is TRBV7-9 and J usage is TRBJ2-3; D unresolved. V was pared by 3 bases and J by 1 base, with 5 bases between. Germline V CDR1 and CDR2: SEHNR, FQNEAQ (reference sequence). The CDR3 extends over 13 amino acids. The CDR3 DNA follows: TGTGCCAGCAGCTTTGTGGGCACAGATACGCAGTATTTT. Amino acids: CASSFVGTDTQYF.

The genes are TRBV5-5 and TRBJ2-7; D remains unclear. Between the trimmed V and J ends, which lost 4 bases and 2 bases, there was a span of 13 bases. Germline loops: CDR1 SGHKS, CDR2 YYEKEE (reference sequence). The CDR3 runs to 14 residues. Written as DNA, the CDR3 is TGTGCCAGCAGCATGACCATGGGTCCCTACGAGCAGTACTTC. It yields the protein CASSMTMGPYEQYF.

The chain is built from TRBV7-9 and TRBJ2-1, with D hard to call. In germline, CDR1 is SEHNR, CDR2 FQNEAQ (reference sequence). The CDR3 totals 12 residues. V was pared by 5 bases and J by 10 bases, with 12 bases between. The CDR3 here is CASSPAVNEQFF. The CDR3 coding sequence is TGTGCCAGCAGCCCCGCGGTAAACGAGCAGTTCTTC.

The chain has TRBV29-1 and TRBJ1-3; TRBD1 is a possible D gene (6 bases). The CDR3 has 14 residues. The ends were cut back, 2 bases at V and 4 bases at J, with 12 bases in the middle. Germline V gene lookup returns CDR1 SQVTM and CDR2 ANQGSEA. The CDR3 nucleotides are TGCAGCGTTGAAACAGGGTCGGGAGGAAACACCATATATTTT. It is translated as CSVETGSGGNTIYF.

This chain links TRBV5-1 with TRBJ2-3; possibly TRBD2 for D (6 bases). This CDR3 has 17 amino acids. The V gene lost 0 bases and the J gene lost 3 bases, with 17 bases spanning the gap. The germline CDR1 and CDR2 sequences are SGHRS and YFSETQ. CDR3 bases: TGCGCCAGCAGCTTGGACCCAGTGGGACTTGATACAGATACGCAGTATTTT. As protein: CASSLDPVGLDTDTQYF.

CDR3 in amino acids: CASSGMNTEAFF. CDR3 nucleotides: TGTGCCAGTAGTGGAATGAACACTGAAGCTTTCTTT. This chain joins TRBV19 and TRBJ1-1; no reliable D call. The CDR3 totals 12 residues. CDR1 is LNHDA, CDR2 SQIVND, per germline (reference sequence). Trimming took off 5 bases at V and 0 bases at J, with 4 bases between the two ends.

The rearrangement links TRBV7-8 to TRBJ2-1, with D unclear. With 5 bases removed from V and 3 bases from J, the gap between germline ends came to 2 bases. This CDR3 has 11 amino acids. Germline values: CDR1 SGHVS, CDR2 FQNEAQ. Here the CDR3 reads CASSIYNEQFF. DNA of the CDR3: TGTGCCAGCAGCATCTACAATGAGCAGTTCTTC.

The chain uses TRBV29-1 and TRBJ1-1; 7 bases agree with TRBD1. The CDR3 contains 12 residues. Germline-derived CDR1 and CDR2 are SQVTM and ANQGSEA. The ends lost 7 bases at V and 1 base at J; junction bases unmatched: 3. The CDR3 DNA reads TGCAGCGCAGGACAGGAGAACACTGAAGCTTTCTTT. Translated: CSAGQENTEAFF.

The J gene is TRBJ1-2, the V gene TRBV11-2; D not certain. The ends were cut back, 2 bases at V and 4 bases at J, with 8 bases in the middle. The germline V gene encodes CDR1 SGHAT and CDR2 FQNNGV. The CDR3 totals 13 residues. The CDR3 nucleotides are TGTGCCAGCAGCTTATGGAATTCCTATGGCTACACCTTC. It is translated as CASSLWNSYGYTF.

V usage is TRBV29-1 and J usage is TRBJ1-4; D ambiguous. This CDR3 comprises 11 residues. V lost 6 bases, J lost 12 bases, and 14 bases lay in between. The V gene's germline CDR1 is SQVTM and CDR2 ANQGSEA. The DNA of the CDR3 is TGCAGCGTGGAGGAAGAATTCCAACTGTTTTTT. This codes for CSVEEEFQLFF.

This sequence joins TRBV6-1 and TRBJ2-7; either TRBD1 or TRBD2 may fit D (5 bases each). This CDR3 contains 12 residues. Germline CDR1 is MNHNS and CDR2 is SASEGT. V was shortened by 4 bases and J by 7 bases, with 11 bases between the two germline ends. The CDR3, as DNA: TGTGCCAGCAGTGCCCAGGGACGGGAGCAGTACTTC. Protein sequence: CASSAQGREQYF.

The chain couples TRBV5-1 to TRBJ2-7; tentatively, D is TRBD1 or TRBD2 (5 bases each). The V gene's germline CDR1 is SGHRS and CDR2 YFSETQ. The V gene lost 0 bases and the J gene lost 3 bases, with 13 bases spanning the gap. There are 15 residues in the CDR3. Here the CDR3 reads CASSLGAGTNYEQYF. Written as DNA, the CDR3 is TGCGCCAGCAGCTTGGGAGCCGGGACCAACTACGAGCAGTACTTC.

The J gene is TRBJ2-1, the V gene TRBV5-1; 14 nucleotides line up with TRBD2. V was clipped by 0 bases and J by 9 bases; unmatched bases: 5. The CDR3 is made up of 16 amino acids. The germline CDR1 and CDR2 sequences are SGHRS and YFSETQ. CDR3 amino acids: CASSLATSGRASEQFF. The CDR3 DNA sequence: TGCGCCAGCAGCTTGGCGACTAGCGGGAGGGCATCTGAGCAGTTCTTC.

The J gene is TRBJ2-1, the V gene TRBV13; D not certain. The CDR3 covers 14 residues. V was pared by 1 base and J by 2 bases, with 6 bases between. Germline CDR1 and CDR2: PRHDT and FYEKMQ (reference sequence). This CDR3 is CASSLAATYNEQFF. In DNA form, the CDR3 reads TGTGCCAGCAGCTTAGCGGCTACCTACAATGAGCAGTTCTTC.

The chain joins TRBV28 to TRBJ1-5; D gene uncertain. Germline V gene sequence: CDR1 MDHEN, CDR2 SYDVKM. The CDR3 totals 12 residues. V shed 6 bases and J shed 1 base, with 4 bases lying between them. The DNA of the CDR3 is TGTGCCAGCAGGGGGAGCAATCAGCCCCAGCATTTT. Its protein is CASRGSNQPQHF.

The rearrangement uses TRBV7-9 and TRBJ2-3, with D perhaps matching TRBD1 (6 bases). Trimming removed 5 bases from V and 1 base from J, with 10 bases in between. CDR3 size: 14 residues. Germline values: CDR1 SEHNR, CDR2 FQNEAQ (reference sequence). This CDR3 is CASSRSGGTDTQYF. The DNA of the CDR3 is TGTGCCAGCAGCCGATCAGGGGGCACAGATACGCAGTATTTT.

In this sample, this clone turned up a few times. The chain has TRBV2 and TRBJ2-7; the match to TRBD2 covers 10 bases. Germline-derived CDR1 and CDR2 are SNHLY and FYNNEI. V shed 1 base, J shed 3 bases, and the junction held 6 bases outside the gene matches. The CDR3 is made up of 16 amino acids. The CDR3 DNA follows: TGTGCCAGCAGTGAAGAAGCTAGCGGGAGCTTCTACGAGCAGTACTTC. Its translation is CASSEEASGSFYEQYF.

As DNA, the CDR3 is TGTGCCAGCAGCCCCGGGCCCTGGACCGGGGAGCTGTTTTTT. It translates to CASSPGPWTGELFF. This chain joins TRBV5-8 and TRBJ2-2; no clear D gene. From germline, CDR1 is SGHTS and CDR2 YDEGEE. V was clipped by 4 bases and J by 5 bases, with 12 bases between them. The CDR3 length is 14 residues.

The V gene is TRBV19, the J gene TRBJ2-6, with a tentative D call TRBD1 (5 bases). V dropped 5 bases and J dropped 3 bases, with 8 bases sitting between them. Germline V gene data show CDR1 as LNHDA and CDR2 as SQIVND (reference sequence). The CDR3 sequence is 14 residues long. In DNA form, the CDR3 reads TGTGCCAGTAGTTTAGGGGTTGGGGCCAACGTCCTGACTTTC. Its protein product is CASSLGVGANVLTF. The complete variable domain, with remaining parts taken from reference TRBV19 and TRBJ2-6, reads DGGITQSPKYLFRKEGQNVTLSCEQNLNHDAMYWYRQDPGQGLRLIYYSQIVNDFQKGDIAEGYSVSREKKESFPLTVTSAQKNPTAFYLCASSLGVGANVLTFGAGSRLTVL.

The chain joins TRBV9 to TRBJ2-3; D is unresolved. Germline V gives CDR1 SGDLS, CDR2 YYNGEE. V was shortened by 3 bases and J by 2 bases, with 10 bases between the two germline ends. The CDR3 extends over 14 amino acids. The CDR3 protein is CASSADLLTDTQYF. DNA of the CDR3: TGTGCCAGCAGCGCCGACCTACTCACAGATACGCAGTATTTT.

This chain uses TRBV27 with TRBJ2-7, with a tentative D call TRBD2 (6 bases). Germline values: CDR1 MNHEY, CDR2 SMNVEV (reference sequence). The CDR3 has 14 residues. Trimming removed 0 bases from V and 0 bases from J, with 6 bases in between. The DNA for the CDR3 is TGTGCCAGCAGTTTATCGCGGGACTCCTACGAGCAGTACTTC. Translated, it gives CASSLSRDSYEQYF.